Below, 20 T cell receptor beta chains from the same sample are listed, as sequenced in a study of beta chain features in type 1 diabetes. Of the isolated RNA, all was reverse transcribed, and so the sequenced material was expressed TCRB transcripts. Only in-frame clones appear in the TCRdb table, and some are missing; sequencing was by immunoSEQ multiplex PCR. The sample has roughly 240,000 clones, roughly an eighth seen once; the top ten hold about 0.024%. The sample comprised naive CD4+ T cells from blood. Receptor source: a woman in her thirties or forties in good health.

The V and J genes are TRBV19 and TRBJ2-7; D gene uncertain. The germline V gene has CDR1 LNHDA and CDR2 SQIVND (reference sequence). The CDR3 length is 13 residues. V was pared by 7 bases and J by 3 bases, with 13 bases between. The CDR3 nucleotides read TGTGCCAGTAAACCCGCCCCAGGCTACGAGCAGTACTTC. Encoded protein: CASKPAPGYEQYF.

The CDR3 loop reads CASSDQGGGQPQHF. The CDR3 DNA sequence: TGTGCCAGCAGTGACCAGGGCGGGGGTCAGCCCCAGCATTTT. The chain has TRBV2 and TRBJ1-5; D might be TRBD1 (5 bases). V lost 3 bases, J lost 6 bases, and 12 bases lay in between. Germline-derived CDR1 and CDR2 are SNHLY and FYNNEI. This CDR3 spans 14 amino acids.

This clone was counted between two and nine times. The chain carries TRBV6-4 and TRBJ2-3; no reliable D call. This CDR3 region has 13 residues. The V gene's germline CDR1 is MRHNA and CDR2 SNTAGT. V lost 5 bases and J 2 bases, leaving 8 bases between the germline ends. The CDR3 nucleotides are TGTGCCAGCAGTTTCGCGCTCACAGATACGCAGTATTTT. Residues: CASSFALTDTQYF.

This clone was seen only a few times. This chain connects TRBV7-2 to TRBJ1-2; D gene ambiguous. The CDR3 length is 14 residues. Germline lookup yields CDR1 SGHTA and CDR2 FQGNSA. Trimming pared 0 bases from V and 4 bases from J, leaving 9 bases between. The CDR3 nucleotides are TGTGCCAGCAGCTTAGCGGGCGATGGCTATGGCTACACCTTC. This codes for CASSLAGDGYGYTF.

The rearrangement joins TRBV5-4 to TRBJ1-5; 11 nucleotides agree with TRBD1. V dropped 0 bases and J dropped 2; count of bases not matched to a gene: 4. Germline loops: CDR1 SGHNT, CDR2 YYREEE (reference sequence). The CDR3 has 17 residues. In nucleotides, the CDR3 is TGTGCCAGCAGCTTGGATCCGGGACAGGGGGGCAATCAGCCCCAGCATTTT. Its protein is CASSLDPGQGGNQPQHF.

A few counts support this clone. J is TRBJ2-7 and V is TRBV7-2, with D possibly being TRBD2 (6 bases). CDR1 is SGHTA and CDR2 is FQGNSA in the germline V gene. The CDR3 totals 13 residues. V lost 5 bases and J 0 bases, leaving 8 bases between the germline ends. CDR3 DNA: TGTGCCAGCAGCCGGGACTTCTCCTACGAGCAGTACTTC. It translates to CASSRDFSYEQYF.

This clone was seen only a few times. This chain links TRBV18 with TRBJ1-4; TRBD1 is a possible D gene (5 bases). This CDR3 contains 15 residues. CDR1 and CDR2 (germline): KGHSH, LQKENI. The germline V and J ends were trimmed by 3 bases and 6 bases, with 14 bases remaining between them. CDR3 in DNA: TGTGCCAGCTCACCTCCCGGGACTCGTGATGAAAAACTGTTTTTT. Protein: CASSPPGTRDEKLFF. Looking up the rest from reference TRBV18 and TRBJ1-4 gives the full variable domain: NAGVMQNPRHLVRRRGQEARLRCSPMKGHSHVYWYRQLPEEGLKFMVYLQKENIIDESGMPKERFSAEFPKEGPSILRIQQVVRGDSAAYFCASSPPGTRDEKLFFGSGTQLSVL.

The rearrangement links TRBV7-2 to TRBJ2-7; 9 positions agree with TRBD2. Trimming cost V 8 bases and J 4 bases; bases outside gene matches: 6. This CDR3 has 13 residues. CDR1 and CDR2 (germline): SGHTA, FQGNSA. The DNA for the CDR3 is TGTGCCAGCCGTCGCGGGGGGGGGTACGAGCAGTACTTC. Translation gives CASRRGGGYEQYF.

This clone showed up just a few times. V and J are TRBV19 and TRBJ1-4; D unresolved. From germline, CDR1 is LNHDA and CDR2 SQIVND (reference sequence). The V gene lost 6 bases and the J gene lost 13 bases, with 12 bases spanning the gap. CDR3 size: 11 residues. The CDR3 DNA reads TGTGCCAGTAGCACCCGGGAGCGACTGTTTTTT. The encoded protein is CASSTRERLFF.

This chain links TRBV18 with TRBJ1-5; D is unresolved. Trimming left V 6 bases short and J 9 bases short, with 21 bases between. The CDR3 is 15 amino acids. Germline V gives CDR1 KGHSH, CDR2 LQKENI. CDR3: CASSPAASGGRPQHF. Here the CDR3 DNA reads TGTGCCAGCTCCCCGGCAGCCTCCGGAGGTAGGCCCCAGCATTTT.

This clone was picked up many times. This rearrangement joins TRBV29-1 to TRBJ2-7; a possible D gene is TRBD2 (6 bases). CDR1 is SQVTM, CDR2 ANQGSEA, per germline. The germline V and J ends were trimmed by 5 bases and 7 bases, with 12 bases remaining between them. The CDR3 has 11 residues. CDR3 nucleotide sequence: TGCAGCGTTCGGGCGGCGGGAGAGCAGTACTTC. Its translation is CSVRAAGEQYF.

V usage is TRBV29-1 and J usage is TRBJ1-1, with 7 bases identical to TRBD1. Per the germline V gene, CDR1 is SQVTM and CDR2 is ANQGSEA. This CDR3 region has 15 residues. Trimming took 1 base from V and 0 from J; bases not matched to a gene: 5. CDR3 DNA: TGCAGCGTTGAAGCTTCGGGACAGATGAACACTGAAGCTTTCTTT. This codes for CSVEASGQMNTEAFF.

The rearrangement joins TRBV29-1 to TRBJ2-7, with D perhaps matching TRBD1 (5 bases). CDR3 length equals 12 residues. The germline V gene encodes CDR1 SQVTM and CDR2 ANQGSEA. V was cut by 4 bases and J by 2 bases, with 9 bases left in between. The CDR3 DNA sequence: TGCAGCGTTGTACGGACAACCTACGAGCAGTACTTC. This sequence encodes CSVVRTTYEQYF.

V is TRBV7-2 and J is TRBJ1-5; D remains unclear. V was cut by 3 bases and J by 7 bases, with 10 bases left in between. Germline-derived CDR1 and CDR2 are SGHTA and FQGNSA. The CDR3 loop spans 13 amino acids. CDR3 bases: TGTGCCAGCAGCTTCGATCGCGCACAGCCCCAGCATTTT. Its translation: CASSFDRAQPQHF.

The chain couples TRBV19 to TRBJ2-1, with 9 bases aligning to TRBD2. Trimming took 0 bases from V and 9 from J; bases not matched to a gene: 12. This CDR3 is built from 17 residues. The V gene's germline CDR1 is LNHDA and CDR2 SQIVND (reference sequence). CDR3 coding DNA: TGTGCCAGTAGTATAGAGGTTGGGCGGGGGGGCCATAGTGAGCAGTTCTTC. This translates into CASSIEVGRGGHSEQFF.

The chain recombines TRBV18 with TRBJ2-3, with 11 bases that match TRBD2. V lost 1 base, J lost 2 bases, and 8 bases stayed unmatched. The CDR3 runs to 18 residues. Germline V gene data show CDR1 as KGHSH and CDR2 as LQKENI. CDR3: CASSPLAGGPTPTDTQYF. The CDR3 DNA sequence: TGTGCCAGCTCACCACTAGCGGGGGGGCCTACTCCCACAGATACGCAGTATTTT.

The CDR3 sequence is CASSPRQSTDTQYF. CDR3 coding DNA: TGTGCCAGCTCACCACGACAGAGCACAGATACGCAGTATTTT. The chain joins TRBV18 to TRBJ2-3, with a tentative D call TRBD1 (5 bases). With 1 base removed from V and 0 bases from J, the gap between germline ends came to 5 bases. The CDR3 extends over 14 amino acids. Germline loops: CDR1 KGHSH, CDR2 LQKENI.

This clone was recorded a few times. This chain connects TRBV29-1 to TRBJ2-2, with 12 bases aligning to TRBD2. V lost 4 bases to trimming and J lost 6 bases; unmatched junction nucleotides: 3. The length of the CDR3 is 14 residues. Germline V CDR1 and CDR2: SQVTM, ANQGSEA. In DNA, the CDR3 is TGCAGCGTTGCTTCTAGCGGGGGGGCCGGGGAGCTGTTTTTT. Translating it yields CSVASSGGAGELFF.

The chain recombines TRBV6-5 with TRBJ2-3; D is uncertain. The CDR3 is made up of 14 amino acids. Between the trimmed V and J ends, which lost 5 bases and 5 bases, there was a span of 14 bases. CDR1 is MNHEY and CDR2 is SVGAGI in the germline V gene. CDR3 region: CASSLLETGDTQYF. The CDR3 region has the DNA TGTGCCAGCAGTCTGCTAGAAACGGGAGATACGCAGTATTTT.

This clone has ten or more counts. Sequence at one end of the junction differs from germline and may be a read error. CDR3 amino acids: CATSRVGWPSSNEQFF. CDR3 coding DNA: TGTGCCACCAGCAGAGTCGGGTGGCCGTCCTCCAATGAGCAGTTCTTC. V and J are TRBV15 and TRBJ2-1; D gene unclear. The CDR3 loop spans 16 amino acids. Germline loops: CDR1 LNHNV, CDR2 YYDKDF (reference sequence).